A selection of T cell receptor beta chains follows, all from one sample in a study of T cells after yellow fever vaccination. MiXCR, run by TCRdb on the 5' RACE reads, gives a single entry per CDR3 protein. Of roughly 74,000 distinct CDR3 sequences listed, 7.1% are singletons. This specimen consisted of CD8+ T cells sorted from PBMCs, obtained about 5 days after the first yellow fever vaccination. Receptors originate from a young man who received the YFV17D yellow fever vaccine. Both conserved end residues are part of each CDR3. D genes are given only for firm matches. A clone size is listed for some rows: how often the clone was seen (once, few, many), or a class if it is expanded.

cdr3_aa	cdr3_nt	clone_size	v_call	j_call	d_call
CATSDPVRGASTDTQYF	TGTGCCACCAGTGATCCCGTGCGGGGGGCAAGCACAGATACGCAGTATTTT	NA	TRBV24-1	TRBJ2-3	TRBD2
CASSIASYSEQFF	TGTGCCAGTAGTATCGCTAGCTACAGTGAGCAGTTCTTC	few	TRBV19	TRBJ2-1	NA
CASSLMGTDTQYF	TGTGCCAGCAGCCTTATGGGCACAGATACGCAGTATTTT	many	TRBV7-6	TRBJ2-3	NA
CASSYDRWGEQYF	TGTGCCAGCAGTTATGATCGGTGGGGCGAGCAGTACTTC	NA	TRBV27	TRBJ2-7	NA
CAEGQDGNTIYF	TGTGCCGAAGGGCAGGACGGAAACACCATATATTTT	few	TRBV28	TRBJ1-3	NA
CASRDGGYTF	TGTGCCAGCAGGGACGGGGGCTACACCTTC	many	TRBV6-2/TRBV6-3	TRBJ1-2	NA
CASSHGQGNTGELFF	TGCGCCAGCAGCCATGGACAGGGGAACACCGGGGAGCTGTTTTTT	many	TRBV4-1	TRBJ2-2	TRBD1
CASSQEGLITDTQYF	TGTGCCAGCAGCCAAGAGGGGCTAATCACAGATACGCAGTATTTT	NA	TRBV4-2	TRBJ2-3	NA
CASSFAAYNEQFF	TGCGCCAGCAGCTTCGCGGCTTACAATGAGCAGTTCTTC	many	TRBV5-1	TRBJ2-1	NA
CSAQGTTNEKLFF	TGCAGTGCTCAGGGTACGACTAATGAAAAACTGTTTTTT	NA	TRBV20-1	TRBJ1-4	NA
CSVSRTGGGRNTIYF	TGCAGCGTCTCCCGGACAGGGGGTGGAAGAAACACCATATATTTT	many	TRBV29-1	TRBJ1-3	TRBD1
CASRRTGTSGGGGETQYF	TGTGCCAGCAGGCGGACCGGGACTAGCGGGGGGGGAGGAGAGACCCAGTACTTC	NA	TRBV7-6	TRBJ2-5	TRBD2
CASSQDWTGTYEQYF	TGTGCCAGCAGCCAAGATTGGACAGGGACTTACGAGCAGTACTTC	few	TRBV3-1	TRBJ2-7	TRBD1
CASSLEGGTYEQYF	TGTGCCAGCAGCTTGGAAGGGGGGACCTACGAGCAGTACTTC	few	TRBV5-4	TRBJ2-7	NA
CSGWGDIYGYTF	TGCAGCGGTTGGGGGGACATCTATGGCTACACCTTC	few	TRBV29-1	TRBJ1-2	NA
CASSFSGGEQYF	TGTGCCAGCAGCTTTAGCGGCGGTGAGCAGTACTTC	once	TRBV5-4	TRBJ2-7	NA
CASRRNMNTEAFF	TGTGCCAGCAGGAGGAATATGAACACTGAAGCTTTCTTT	NA	TRBV6-1	TRBJ1-1	NA
CASSPNPWDTEAFF	TGTGCCAGCAGCCCCAACCCCTGGGACACTGAAGCTTTCTTT	few	TRBV14	TRBJ1-1	NA
CATSREGGLNEKLFF	TGTGCCACCAGCAGAGAGGGCGGACTGAATGAAAAACTGTTTTTT	many	TRBV15	TRBJ1-4	NA
CASSPDRYLYEQYF	TGTGCCAGCAGCCCTGACAGATATCTCTACGAGCAGTACTTC	once	TRBV6-1	TRBJ2-7	NA
CASSDSSGFRGGEQFF	TGTGCCAGCAGTGACTCAAGCGGGTTTAGAGGGGGTGAGCAGTTCTTC	NA	TRBV6-4	TRBJ2-1	NA
CASSVGTSGGNYNEQFF	TGTGCCAGCAGCGTCGGGACTAGCGGGGGTAACTACAATGAGCAGTTCTTC	few	TRBV7-6	TRBJ2-1	TRBD2
CSTRQGETGTQYF	TGCAGTACTAGACAGGGGGAGACAGGGACCCAGTACTTC	NA	TRBV29-1	TRBJ2-5	TRBD1
CASSIGQGGYNEQFF	TGTGCCAGTAGTATTGGACAGGGCGGCTACAATGAGCAGTTCTTC	many	TRBV19	TRBJ2-1	TRBD1
CASSEGLVSGELFF	TGTGCCAGCAGCGAGGGATTAGTTTCCGGGGAGCTGTTTTTT	many	TRBV9	TRBJ2-2	NA
CASSQRFGEGESYNEQFF	TGTGCCAGCAGCCAACGGTTCGGAGAGGGGGAGTCCTACAATGAGCAGTTCTTC	NA	TRBV14	TRBJ2-1	NA
CASSLGTSVETQYF	TGTGCCAGCAGCTTGGGGACTAGCGTTGAGACCCAGTACTTC	NA	TRBV7-8	TRBJ2-5	TRBD2
CASSLLPSGGPEDTQYF	TGCGCCAGCAGCCTCCTCCCTAGCGGGGGGCCCGAGGATACGCAGTATTTT	few	TRBV4-1	TRBJ2-3	TRBD2
CASSEYPRSEETQYF	TGTGCCAGCAGTGAATATCCTAGATCGGAAGAGACCCAGTACTTC	NA	TRBV2	TRBJ2-5	NA
CASSPGGSSEAFF	TGTGCCAGCAGTCCGGGCGGTTCCAGTGAAGCTTTCTTT	NA	TRBV27	TRBJ1-1	NA
CASSSGREPQETQYF	TGTGCCAGCAGTTCTGGCCGAGAGCCTCAAGAGACCCAGTACTTC	few	TRBV28	TRBJ2-5	NA
CASSIWPGFFGADNQPQHF	TGTGCCAGTAGTATATGGCCCGGTTTCTTTGGTGCGGACAATCAGCCCCAGCATTTT	NA	TRBV19	TRBJ1-5	NA
CASSLALEQFF	TGTGCCAGCAGCTTGGCGCTTGAGCAGTTCTTC	NA	TRBV5-4	TRBJ2-1	NA